These T cell receptor beta chains were read from a single sample in a study of regulatory T cells in long-lasting Graves disease. From the multiplex PCR reads, TCRdb called clonotypes with MiXCR, one entry per CDR3 protein. The sample consists of more than 350,000 distinct CDR3 sequences, about 21% of them appearing once. The sample consisted of peripheral blood mononuclear cells (PBMCs), taken when the disease was refractory, from a patient treated with antithyroid drugs. The receptors originated from a female donor with Graves disease. Each CDR3 is given with its conserved first and last residue. Each record gives: J gene, V gene, CDR3 length, D gene, clone size, CDR3 protein, CDR3 DNA. A D gene is named only where the DNA matches it firmly. Size is stated for part of the rows, as once, few or many counts, or as a class when the clone is expanded.

J: TRBJ2-7; V: TRBV20-1; length: 14; D: NA; size: many; CDR3: CSARAPRISYEQYF; DNA: TGCAGTGCTAGAGCACCCAGGATCTCCTACGAGCAGTACTTC
J: TRBJ2-2; V: TRBV12-3/TRBV12-4; length: 16; D: TRBD2; size: many; CDR3: CASKTSGMLKGGELFF; DNA: TGTGCCAGCAAGACTAGCGGGATGCTTAAGGGCGGGGAGCTGTTTTTT
J: TRBJ2-3; V: TRBV7-9; length: 16; D: TRBD1; size: NA; CDR3: CASSTHTGVGADTQYF; DNA: TGTGCCAGCAGCACCCACACAGGGGTTGGGGCAGATACGCAGTATTTT
J: TRBJ2-7; V: TRBV19; length: 18; D: TRBD2; size: NA; CDR3: CASSPRSSGSGSSYEQYF; DNA: TGTGCCAGTAGTCCCCGGTCTAGCGGGAGTGGGAGCTCCTACGAGCAGTACTTC
J: TRBJ1-1; V: TRBV20-1; length: 16; D: NA; size: NA; CDR3: CSARDEGRGVNTEAFF; DNA: TGCAGTGCTAGAGACGAGGGGCGGGGGGTGAACACTGAAGCTTTCTTT
J: TRBJ2-7; V: TRBV11-2; length: 12; D: NA; size: few; CDR3: CASSLDQRKPYF; DNA: TGTGCCAGCAGCTTAGATCAGAGGAAACCGTACTTC
J: TRBJ1-1; V: TRBV2; length: 12; D: NA; size: many; CDR3: CATTEKNTEAFF; DNA: TGTGCCACCACAGAGAAGAACACTGAAGCTTTCTTT
J: TRBJ1-2; V: TRBV5-4; length: 14; D: TRBD1; size: NA; CDR3: CASSFTGTGYGYTF; DNA: TGTGCCAGCAGCTTTACCGGGACAGGGTATGGCTACACCTTC
J: TRBJ1-4; V: TRBV28; length: 17; D: NA; size: NA; CDR3: CASMRGRGRRSNEKLFF; DNA: TGTGCCAGCATGAGGGGTCGAGGGAGACGTTCTAATGAAAAACTGTTTTTT
J: TRBJ2-7; V: TRBV4-1; length: 14; D: NA; size: many; CDR3: CASSQEGSSYEQYF; DNA: TGTGCCAGCAGCCAAGAAGGCAGCTCCTACGAGCAGTACTTC
J: TRBJ2-7; V: TRBV18; length: 11; D: NA; size: NA; CDR3: CASPPDHEQYF; DNA: TGTGCCAGCCCACCAGACCACGAGCAGTACTTC
J: TRBJ2-7; V: TRBV6-1; length: 15; D: TRBD1; size: many; CDR3: CASTRIRDSSYEQYF; DNA: TGTGCCAGCACTAGAATTCGGGACAGCTCCTACGAGCAGTACTTC
J: TRBJ2-7; V: TRBV12-3/TRBV12-4; length: 15; D: NA; size: NA; CDR3: CASSFFQGKIGEQYF; DNA: TGTGCCAGCAGTTTTTTTCAGGGTAAAATTGGAGAGCAGTACTTC
J: TRBJ2-1; V: TRBV24-1; length: 16; D: TRBD2; size: NA; CDR3: CATSDRTSGNRNEQFF; DNA: TGTGCCACCAGTGACCGTACTAGCGGGAACAGGAATGAGCAGTTCTTC
J: TRBJ2-2; V: TRBV19; length: 12; D: TRBD2; size: NA; CDR3: CATREGGGELFF; DNA: TGTGCCACCCGGGAGGGCGGCGGGGAGCTGTTTTTT
J: TRBJ2-3; V: TRBV20-1; length: 17; D: TRBD2; size: NA; CDR3: CSARPRWTSEIVDTQYF; DNA: TGCAGTGCTAGACCCCGGTGGACTAGCGAGATAGTAGATACGCAGTATTTT
J: TRBJ1-2; V: TRBV28; length: 13; D: NA; size: many; CDR3: CASSLPRDYGYTF; DNA: TGTGCCAGCAGTTTACCCAGGGACTATGGCTACACCTTC
J: TRBJ1-1; V: TRBV5-1; length: 14; D: NA; size: many; CDR3: CASSPIQGNTEAFF; DNA: TGCGCCAGCAGCCCTATACAGGGGAACACTGAAGCTTTCTTT
J: TRBJ1-4; V: TRBV12-3/TRBV12-4; length: 14; D: NA; size: many; CDR3: CASSLTQRNEKLFF; DNA: TGTGCCAGCAGCCTAACGCAGAGGAATGAAAAACTGTTTTTT
J: TRBJ2-7; V: TRBV5-1; length: 18; D: TRBD2; size: many; CDR3: CASSLAPPERDGIYEQYF; DNA: TGCGCCAGCAGCTTGGCCCCACCAGAGCGGGACGGAATCTACGAGCAGTACTTC
J: TRBJ2-7; V: TRBV5-1; length: 16; D: TRBD2; size: many; CDR3: CASRITSGSAAYEQYF; DNA: TGCGCCAGCAGAATCACTAGCGGGAGTGCGGCCTACGAGCAGTACTTC
J: TRBJ2-5; V: TRBV28; length: 12; D: NA; size: medium-sized; CDR3: CASLGGSETQYF; DNA: TGTGCCAGCCTCGGGGGCTCGGAGACCCAGTACTTC
J: TRBJ1-4; V: TRBV20-1; length: 15; D: NA; size: many; CDR3: CSARDDTSLGEKLFF; DNA: TGCAGTGCTAGAGACGACACATCCCTAGGGGAAAAACTGTTTTTT
J: TRBJ2-5; V: TRBV10-3; length: 16; D: TRBD2; size: NA; CDR3: CAISEGLAGVLETQYF; DNA: TGTGCCATCAGTGAGGGACTAGCGGGAGTTCTAGAGACCCAGTACTTC
J: TRBJ2-1; V: TRBV11-2; length: 15; D: NA; size: many; CDR3: CASSLDPGGGTEKFF; DNA: TGTGCCAGCAGCTTGGACCCAGGGGGAGGGACCGAAAAGTTCTTC
J: TRBJ1-6; V: TRBV15; length: 17; D: NA; size: once; CDR3: CATSRDSQVYYNSPLHF; DNA: TGTGCCACCAGCAGAGATAGCCAGGTTTATTATAATTCACCCCTCCACTTT
J: TRBJ2-5; V: TRBV30; length: 15; D: TRBD2; size: NA; CDR3: CAWSQTSGRAETQYF; DNA: TGTGCCTGGAGCCAGACTAGCGGGAGGGCCGAGACCCAGTACTTC
J: TRBJ1-2; V: TRBV5-6; length: 13; D: NA; size: many; CDR3: CASSLVGDYGYTF; DNA: TGTGCCAGCAGCTTGGTAGGGGACTATGGCTACACCTTC
J: TRBJ2-2; V: TRBV11-2; length: 16; D: TRBD2; size: many; CDR3: CASSPKREAYTGELFF; DNA: TGTGCCAGCAGTCCTAAGCGGGAGGCCTACACCGGGGAGCTGTTTTTT
J: TRBJ2-2; V: TRBV29-1; length: 12; D: NA; size: few; CDR3: CSVELRVGELFF; DNA: TGCAGCGTTGAGCTAAGGGTCGGGGAGCTGTTTTTT
J: TRBJ2-2; V: TRBV2; length: 15; D: NA; size: many; CDR3: CASSPSTGVTGELFF; DNA: TGTGCCAGCAGCCCTTCAACGGGGGTGACCGGGGAGCTGTTTTTT
J: TRBJ1-1; V: TRBV11-3; length: 13; D: TRBD1; size: many; CDR3: CASSYRGSTEAFF; DNA: TGTGCCAGCAGCTACAGGGGGTCCACTGAAGCTTTCTTT
J: TRBJ1-5; V: TRBV15; length: 14; D: NA; size: few; CDR3: CATSRVGSNQPQHF; DNA: TGTGCCACCAGCAGAGTGGGCAGCAATCAGCCCCAGCATTTT
J: TRBJ2-2; V: TRBV2; length: 13; D: TRBD1; size: many; CDR3: CATRQGSTGELFF; DNA: TGTGCCACCCGACAGGGGTCCACCGGGGAGCTGTTTTTT
J: TRBJ1-4; V: TRBV4-1; length: 15; D: NA; size: NA; CDR3: CASSPPGQINEKLFF; DNA: TGCGCCAGCAGCCCCCCAGGACAGATTAATGAAAAACTGTTTTTT
J: TRBJ2-5; V: TRBV2; length: 15; D: NA; size: many; CDR3: CASSEPGHGQETQYF; DNA: TGTGCCAGCAGTGAACCCGGTCACGGTCAAGAGACCCAGTACTTC
J: TRBJ1-5; V: TRBV15; length: 15; D: NA; size: NA; CDR3: CATRRPGTGNQPQHF; DNA: TGTGCCACCAGGCGGCCCGGAACCGGCAATCAGCCCCAGCATTTT
J: TRBJ2-3; V: TRBV27; length: 17; D: TRBD2; size: few; CDR3: CASSFRVSGGSTDTQYF; DNA: TGTGCCAGCAGTTTTAGGGTTAGCGGGGGGAGCACAGATACGCAGTATTTT
J: TRBJ2-7; V: TRBV5-1; length: 15; D: NA; size: NA; CDR3: CASSLGSSNLYEQYF; DNA: TGCGCCAGCAGCTTGGGCTCTAGCAACCTCTACGAGCAGTACTTC
J: TRBJ2-1; V: TRBV29-1; length: 15; D: TRBD2; size: NA; CDR3: CSVETGLAEDNEQFF; DNA: TGCAGCGTTGAAACCGGGCTAGCGGAAGACAATGAGCAGTTCTTC
J: TRBJ2-5; V: TRBV25-1; length: 15; D: TRBD2; size: many; CDR3: CASSEGLAGVKTQYF; DNA: TGTGCCAGCAGTGAAGGACTAGCGGGAGTGAAGACCCAGTACTTC
J: TRBJ1-5; V: TRBV2; length: 13; D: NA; size: many; CDR3: CATERDAAQPQHF; DNA: TGTGCCACCGAACGGGACGCGGCTCAGCCCCAGCATTTT
J: TRBJ2-1; V: TRBV6-1; length: 16; D: TRBD2; size: NA; CDR3: CASSERLAGPYNEQFF; DNA: TGTGCCAGCAGTGAACGACTAGCGGGACCGTACAATGAGCAGTTCTTC
J: TRBJ1-1; V: TRBV28; length: 17; D: TRBD1; size: many; CDR3: CASTSRDRHYMNTEAFF; DNA: TGTGCCAGCACCTCCCGGGACAGGCACTACATGAACACTGAAGCTTTCTTT
J: TRBJ2-5; V: TRBV11-2; length: 15; D: NA; size: many; CDR3: CASSPTSPLGETQYF; DNA: TGTGCCAGCAGCCCGACCAGTCCGTTGGGGGAGACCCAGTACTTC
J: TRBJ2-5; V: TRBV11-1; length: 15; D: TRBD1; size: many; CDR3: CASSRSGTGKETQYF; DNA: TGTGCCAGCAGCCGCTCCGGGACAGGCAAAGAGACCCAGTACTTC
J: TRBJ2-1; V: TRBV2; length: 16; D: TRBD2; size: few; CDR3: CASRLPSGRSYNEQFF; DNA: TGTGCCAGCAGACTTCCTAGCGGGAGGTCCTACAATGAGCAGTTCTTC
J: TRBJ1-1; V: TRBV28; length: 13; D: NA; size: NA; CDR3: CASIEGLSGRAFF; DNA: TGTGCCAGCATCGAGGGCCTTTCCGGACGGGCTTTCTTT
J: TRBJ1-1; V: TRBV2; length: 15; D: NA; size: many; CDR3: CASSVMPSGTTEAFF; DNA: TGTGCCAGCAGTGTAATGCCCTCAGGGACCACTGAAGCTTTCTTT
J: TRBJ2-2; V: TRBV24-1; length: 15; D: NA; size: NA; CDR3: CATRASGPSTGELFF; DNA: TGTGCCACCAGGGCTTCTGGCCCTTCCACCGGGGAGCTGTTTTTT
J: TRBJ2-6; V: TRBV3-1; length: 19; D: NA; size: few; CDR3: CASSLRARQIISGANVLTF; DNA: TGTGCCAGCAGCCTTAGAGCTAGGCAGATTATCTCTGGGGCCAACGTCCTGACTTTC
J: TRBJ1-6; V: TRBV11-2; length: 15; D: NA; size: few; CDR3: CASSLVHRANSPLHF; DNA: TGTGCCAGCAGCTTAGTCCACCGGGCTAATTCACCCCTCCACTTT
J: TRBJ2-1; V: TRBV10-2; length: 13; D: NA; size: NA; CDR3: CATSGYSYNEQFF; DNA: TGCGCCACCAGCGGGTACTCCTACAATGAGCAGTTCTTC
J: TRBJ2-1; V: TRBV5-1; length: 18; D: TRBD2; size: NA; CDR3: CASSLDPSGTSGNNEQFF; DNA: TGCGCCAGCAGCTTGGACCCCTCCGGGACTAGCGGTAACAATGAGCAGTTCTTC
J: TRBJ2-3; V: TRBV28; length: 14; D: NA; size: NA; CDR3: CASSLSGGTDTQYF; DNA: TGTGCCAGCAGCCTTAGCGGAGGCACAGATACGCAGTATTTT
J: TRBJ2-7; V: TRBV5-1; length: 15; D: NA; size: many; CDR3: CASTPRGHEDYEQYF; DNA: TGCGCCAGCACTCCTAGAGGCCACGAAGACTACGAGCAGTACTTC
J: TRBJ2-5; V: TRBV5-1; length: 14; D: NA; size: NA; CDR3: CASSLATGGETQYF; DNA: TGCGCCAGCAGCTTGGCTACTGGAGGAGAGACCCAGTACTTC
J: TRBJ2-1; V: TRBV30; length: 17; D: TRBD2; size: NA; CDR3: CAWTGLAGGREYNEQFF; DNA: TGTGCCTGGACAGGACTAGCGGGAGGCCGGGAGTACAATGAGCAGTTCTTC
J: TRBJ1-5; V: TRBV28; length: 13; D: NA; size: many; CDR3: CASSLTPNQPQHF; DNA: TGTGCCAGCAGTCTGACACCTAATCAGCCCCAGCATTTT